Following are 7 T cell receptor beta chains from one sample sequenced in a study of identical twins (dated by TCRdb to the mid-2010s). Libraries came from 5' RACE. The data were produced on an Illumina HiSeq 2000. TCRdb ran its own pipeline on the public reads, namely fastp trimming at Q25 and MiXCR clone calling, and kept in-frame beta chains. Identical CDR3 proteins give one entry, which carries the most common genes and DNA. The sample table records roughly 250,000 distinct CDR3 sequences; approximately 7.9% of these occur just once. The ten most abundant clones make up more than 5% of the sample. These data were also reused for a study on yellow fever vaccine responses in identical twins.

Sequenced sample: CD8+ T cells sorted from blood. These receptors came from a woman younger than 35 in good health.

This clonotype was recorded many times. This sequence joins TRBV7-3 and TRBJ1-1; TRBD1 might be the D (5 bases). The V end was cut by 2 bases, the J end by 4 bases, with 8 bases between. Germline CDR1 SGHTA, CDR2 FQGTGA. The CDR3 consists of 13 residues. CDR3 loop: CASSLGAATEAFF. The CDR3 nucleotides are TGTGCCAGCAGCTTAGGGGCAGCCACTGAAGCTTTCTTT.

This clonotype was seen only a few times. The chain recombines TRBV2 with TRBJ2-2, with TRBD2 identical over 12 bases. The germline V gene encodes CDR1 SNHLY and CDR2 FYNNEI. V gave up 4 bases and J gave up 4 bases; unmatched junction bases: 1. This CDR3 has 15 residues. In DNA, the CDR3 is TGTGCCAGCAGTGGGACTAGCGGGATCACCGGGGAGCTGTTTTTT. As protein: CASSGTSGITGELFF.

The sample holds a few counts of this clonotype. Here the CDR3 reads CASSEATGGNIQYF. CDR3 DNA: TGCGCCAGCAGTGAGGCTACAGGGGGGAACATTCAGTACTTC. The chain uses TRBV10-2 and TRBJ2-4; TRBD1 matches 8 bases. This CDR3 comprises 14 residues. The trim removed 2 bases at V and 7 bases at J, leaving 4 bases unmatched. CDR1 is WSHSY, CDR2 SAAADI, per germline.

This clonotype was observed at least ten times. A junction end diverges from the germline sequence, so it may reflect a read error. The chain joins TRBV15 to TRBJ2-5, with D unresolved. This CDR3 has 15 amino acids. Germline lookup yields CDR1 LNHNV and CDR2 YYDKDF (reference sequence). The CDR3 region is CATSRDRWAQKTQYF. As DNA, the CDR3 is TGTGCCACCAGCAGAGATCGATGGGCCCAAAAGACCCAGTACTTC. Complete variable domain (other parts from reference TRBV15 and TRBJ2-5): DAMVIQNPRYQVTQFGKPVTLSCSQTLNHNVMYWYQQKSSQAPKLLFHYYDKDFNNEADTPDNFQSRRPNTSFCFLDIRSPGLGDTAMYLCATSRDRWAQKTQYFGPGTRLLVL.

This clonotype was counted only a few times. The chain couples TRBV5-1 to TRBJ2-7; 7 bases agree with TRBD2. The CDR3 sequence is 15 residues long. Germline CDR1 SGHRS, CDR2 YFSETQ. J was trimmed by 3 bases and V by 3 bases; bases with no gene match: 9. In nucleotides, the CDR3 is TGCGCCAGCAGCTCTGAGAGCGGGAACTACTACGAGCAGTACTTC. Protein product: CASSSESGNYYEQYF.

This clonotype was detected only a few times. The chain recombines TRBV5-1 with TRBJ2-1; 7 bases are a match to TRBD2. This CDR3 comprises 15 residues. Trimming removed 1 base from V and 3 bases from J; junction bases left unmatched: 4. Germline CDR1 SGHRS, CDR2 YFSETQ. The CDR3 DNA follows: TGCGCCAGCAGCTTGCCCGGGACTAACTACAATGAGCAGTTCTTC. Protein sequence: CASSLPGTNYNEQFF.

This clonotype was seen more than once but under ten times. The gene calls are TRBV7-9 and TRBJ2-1; 8 nucleotides agree with TRBD2. V shed 4 bases and J 7 bases; nucleotides not matched to a gene: 9. The CDR3 spans 15 residues. The germline V gene has CDR1 SEHNR and CDR2 FQNEAQ (reference sequence). The CDR3 DNA is TGTGCCAGCAGCTCCCAGCGGGAGAGTACGAATGAGCAGTTCTTC. Translating it yields CASSSQRESTNEQFF.